A single sample gave rise to the 32 T cell receptor beta chains below, sequenced in a study of glioma-infiltrating T cells after dendritic cell vaccination. Data came from immunoSEQ multiplex PCR; TCRdb stores just in-frame clones and leaves some out. The sample consists of around 92,000 clones, around 80% of them appearing once. As to time point: after dendritic cell vaccination, including at tumor progression/relapse. Sequenced here: blood, sampled after dendritic cell vaccination. The receptors shown here come from a human donor with glioblastoma.

CDR3 DNA: TGTGCCAGCAGCTTAGCTACTCTACTAGCGGGAAAGGACGAGCAGTACTTC. Its translation is CASSLATLLAGKDEQYF. The chain uses TRBV7-8 and TRBJ2-7; 10 bases fit TRBD2. Trimming at V came to 0 bases and at J to 5 bases, leaving 10 bases not matched to a gene. The CDR3 spans 17 residues. From germline, CDR1 is SGHVS and CDR2 FQNEAQ.

V and J are TRBV6-1 and TRBJ2-1, with 7 bases aligning to TRBD1. The CDR3 sequence is 14 residues long. V gave up 10 bases and J gave up 12 bases; unmatched junction bases: 18. In germline, CDR1 is MNHNS, CDR2 SASEGT. CDR3 residues: CATFRQGEHVWQFF. The CDR3 DNA follows: TGTGCCACCTTTAGGCAGGGGGAACATGTGTGGCAGTTCTTC.

This clone was seen just once. The chain has TRBV10-1 and TRBJ2-2, with 7 bases fitting TRBD1. This CDR3 comprises 15 residues. V lost 5 bases and J lost 0; bases outside the gene matches: 3. Germline V CDR1 and CDR2: WNHNN, SYGVQD (reference sequence). Here the CDR3 DNA reads TGCGCCAGCAGTACCGGGACAGCGAACACCGGGGAGCTGTTTTTT. This gives the protein CASSTGTANTGELFF.

This rearrangement joins TRBV30 to TRBJ1-2; TRBD1 agrees at 10 bases. The V and J ends lost 3 bases and 6 bases, in that order; junction bases with no gene match: 4. The CDR3 consists of 13 residues. In germline, CDR1 is GTSNPN, CDR2 SVGIG (reference sequence). The CDR3 nucleotides read TGTGCCTGGAGGACAGGGGGCGTCGATGGCTACACCTTC. Encoded protein: CAWRTGGVDGYTF.

The chain links TRBV19 to TRBJ1-3, with 7 bases that match TRBD1. With V trimmed by 9 bases and J by 0 bases, 8 bases remained unmatched. CDR3 length: 15 residues. Germline V gene data show CDR1 as LNHDA and CDR2 as SQIVND (reference sequence). CDR3 coding DNA: TGTGCCAGCAGATCGACAGGGAACTCTGGAAACACCATATATTTT. Protein sequence: CASRSTGNSGNTIYF.

The chain uses TRBV18 and TRBJ2-1; 11 bases are shared with TRBD2. Germline V lookup: CDR1 KGHSH, CDR2 LQKENI. The CDR3 is 16 residues long. V shed 6 bases and J 0 bases; nucleotides not matched to a gene: 4. CDR3 amino acids: CASSSTSGSSYNEQFF. The CDR3 DNA reads TGTGCCAGCTCGTCAACTAGCGGGAGCTCCTACAATGAGCAGTTCTTC. The variable domain in full, with the rest retrieved from reference TRBV18 and TRBJ2-1, is NAGVMQNPRHLVRRRGQEARLRCSPMKGHSHVYWYRQLPEEGLKFMVYLQKENIIDESGMPKERFSAEFPKEGPSILRIQQVVRGDSAAYFCASSSTSGSSYNEQFFGPGTRLTVL.

This clone was counted between two and nine times. The chain joins TRBV18 to TRBJ1-5; D is possibly TRBD1 (5 bases). The CDR3 sequence is 15 residues long. With 2 bases removed from V and 0 bases from J, the gap between germline ends came to 8 bases. The germline gives CDR1 KGHSH, CDR2 LQKENI. The CDR3 DNA reads TGTGCCAGCTCACCATCGGGGGGTAGCAATCAGCCCCAGCATTTT. Amino acids: CASSPSGGSNQPQHF.

V gene TRBV6-6 combines with J gene TRBJ1-2; D might be TRBD1 (5 bases). Between the trimmed V and J ends, which lost 6 bases and 1 base, there was a span of 12 bases. The germline V gene has CDR1 MNHNY and CDR2 SVGAGI (reference sequence). The CDR3 spans 14 residues. The CDR3 sequence is CASSLLQGNYGYTF. The CDR3 DNA is TGTGCCAGCAGCCTCCTCCAGGGTAACTATGGCTACACCTTC.

The J gene is TRBJ2-7, the V gene TRBV28; TRBD2 aligns across 9 bases. From germline, CDR1 is MDHEN and CDR2 SYDVKM. This CDR3 comprises 15 residues. The V and J ends lost 5 bases and 6 bases, in that order; junction bases with no gene match: 11. CDR3 sequence reads: CASSPTRAGGGEQYF. The CDR3 DNA is TGTGCCAGCAGTCCCACCCGAGCGGGAGGTGGCGAGCAGTACTTC.

V usage is TRBV29-1 and J usage is TRBJ1-2; D unresolved. Germline CDR1 SQVTM, CDR2 ANQGSEA. Trimming stripped 0 bases from V and 4 bases from J, with 3 bases between. CDR3 size: 11 residues. Here the CDR3 DNA reads TGCAGCGTTGAAGATCTCTATGGCTACACCTTC. It specifies CSVEDLYGYTF.

This chain connects TRBV6-1 to TRBJ2-1; 10 bases agree with TRBD2. Germline values: CDR1 MNHNS, CDR2 SASEGT. The V gene end was trimmed by 5 bases and the J gene end by 4 bases; junction bases not matched to a gene: 5. This CDR3 has 15 residues. The CDR3 region is CASSSLAGAYNEQFF. CDR3 DNA: TGTGCCAGCAGTTCCCTAGCGGGGGCTTACAATGAGCAGTTCTTC.

J is TRBJ2-7 and V is TRBV5-1; weak D call: TRBD1 (5 bases). Trimming left V 4 bases short and J 4 bases short, with 15 bases between. This CDR3 is 14 amino acids long. Germline lookup yields CDR1 SGHRS and CDR2 YFSETQ. CDR3 residues: CASSAGFNSYEQYF. As DNA, the CDR3 is TGCGCCAGCAGCGCAGGGTTCAATTCTTACGAGCAGTACTTC.

This clone was seen at least ten times. The rearrangement links TRBV2 to TRBJ1-5; D remains ambiguous. Trimming stripped 3 bases from V and 5 bases from J, with 14 bases between. Germline V lookup: CDR1 SNHLY, CDR2 FYNNEI. The CDR3 consists of 15 residues. CDR3 nucleotides: TGTGCCAGCAGTGAGGTTGGGCAGCCGGATCAGCCCCAGCATTTT. Translated: CASSEVGQPDQPQHF. Filled out from reference TRBV2 and TRBJ1-5, the complete variable domain reads EPEVTQTPSHQVTQMGQEVILRCVPISNHLYFYWYRQILGQKVEFLVSFYNNEISEKSEIFDDQFSVERPDGSNFTLKIRSTKLEDSAMYFCASSEVGQPDQPQHFGDGTRLSIL.

The chain has TRBV6-6 and TRBJ1-4; D ambiguous. The germline CDR1 and CDR2 sequences are MNHNY and SVGAGI (reference sequence). The CDR3 loop spans 11 amino acids. The ends were cut back, 5 bases at V and 11 bases at J, with 9 bases in the middle. The CDR3 here is CASSPTNKLFF. The DNA of the CDR3 is TGTGCCAGCAGTCCGACAAACAAACTGTTTTTT.

This sequence joins TRBV9 and TRBJ1-2; D not resolved. The germline V gene encodes CDR1 SGDLS and CDR2 YYNGEE. Trimming cost V 2 bases and J 7 bases, with 12 bases left between them. The CDR3 has 13 residues. The CDR3 DNA sequence: TGTGCCAGCAGCGTTGGAGGGATGGGTGGCTACACCTTC. Its protein product is CASSVGGMGGYTF.

The sample holds a few counts of this clone. The V gene is TRBV30, the J gene TRBJ2-4; 7 nucleotides match TRBD1. Trimming took 3 bases from V and 8 from J; bases not matched to a gene: 7. CDR1 is GTSNPN and CDR2 is SVGIG in the germline V gene (reference sequence). CDR3 length: 13 residues. DNA of the CDR3: TGTGCCTGGAGAAAAGGGGGCTACGACATTCAGTACTTC. Translated: CAWRKGGYDIQYF.

The chain uses TRBV5-3 and TRBJ2-2; perhaps TRBD1 as D (6 bases). TRBV5-3 is designated an ORF whose function remains uncertain. Trimming left V 0 bases short and J 4 bases short, with 16 bases between. This CDR3 is built from 17 residues. For the CDR3, the DNA is TGTGCCAGAAGCTTGGCCTCGGCCCGCAGGGGCACCGGGGAGCTGTTTTTT. Amino acids: CARSLASARRGTGELFF.

On this clone itself: At the DNA level, this CDR3 is encoded by other sequences in the same sample as well. The chain carries TRBV30 and TRBJ2-7; TRBD2 aligns across 10 bases. CDR3 length equals 17 residues. Unmatched junction bases numbered 11, after V lost 3 bases and J lost 0 bases. Germline lookup yields CDR1 GTSNPN and CDR2 SVGIG (reference sequence). CDR3: CAWRQVAGGLHSYEQYF. The CDR3 DNA sequence: TGTGCCTGGAGACAAGTAGCGGGGGGCCTACACTCCTACGAGCAGTACTTC. Filled out from reference TRBV30 and TRBJ2-7, the complete variable domain reads SQTIHQWPATLVQPVGSPLSLECTVEGTSNPNLYWYRQAAGRGLQLLFYSVGIGQISSEVPQNLSASRPQDRQFILSSKKLLLSDSGFYLCAWRQVAGGLHSYEQYFGPGTRLTVT.

The chain uses TRBV2 and TRBJ1-2; D remains unclear. Germline CDR1 is SNHLY and CDR2 is FYNNEI. CDR3 length: 11 residues. Deletions cut 1 base from V and 7 bases from J, with 4 bases between. In DNA, the CDR3 is TGTGCCAGCAGTGAAGGAGGTGGCTACACCTTC. Its translation is CASSEGGGYTF.

The rearrangement links TRBV20-1 to TRBJ2-7; weak D call: TRBD2 (5 bases). V lost 2 bases and J lost 11, with 10 bases in between. This CDR3 has 10 amino acids. From germline, CDR1 is DFQATT and CDR2 SNEGSKA (reference sequence). CDR3 sequence reads: CSARHEREYF. CDR3 nucleotide sequence: TGCAGTGCTAGACACGAGAGGGAGTACTTC.

The chain couples TRBV29-1 to TRBJ1-2; 8 nucleotides align to TRBD1. J was trimmed by 9 bases and V by 4 bases; bases with no gene match: 4. The CDR3 covers 11 residues. Looked up from germline, CDR1 is SQVTM and CDR2 is ANQGSEA. CDR3 DNA sequence: TGCAGCGTTGCAGGGGGCGGAAGCTACACCTTC. Amino acid sequence: CSVAGGGSYTF.

This chain connects TRBV10-2 to TRBJ2-7; maybe TRBD1 (5 bases). The CDR3 runs 16 residues. V dropped 3 bases and J dropped 6 bases, with 21 bases sitting between them. Germline lookup yields CDR1 WSHSY and CDR2 SAAADI. In DNA, the CDR3 is TGCGCCAGCAGTGAACCCAGTTTGACAGTAGAGTCCGAGCAGTACTTC. This encodes CASSEPSLTVESEQYF.

The chain links TRBV29-1 to TRBJ2-5, with unresolved D. This CDR3 spans 17 amino acids. Trimming took 2 bases from V and 5 from J, leaving 24 bases between them. Per germline, CDR1 SQVTM and CDR2 ANQGSEA. CDR3 in amino acids: CSVEWMRSELIRETQYF. CDR3 sequence (DNA): TGCAGCGTTGAATGGATGAGGTCGGAGCTCATTAGGGAGACCCAGTACTTC. Drawing the rest from reference TRBV29-1 and TRBJ2-5, the complete variable domain is SAVISQKPSRDICQRGTSLTIQCQVDSQVTMMFWYRQQPGQSLTLIATANQGSEATYESGFVIDKFPISRPNLTFSTLTVSNMSPEDSSIYLCSVEWMRSELIRETQYFGPGTRLLVL.

The J gene is TRBJ1-6, the V gene TRBV5-1; D call uncertain. The V gene's germline CDR1 is SGHRS and CDR2 YFSETQ. The CDR3 sequence is 13 residues long. Trimming cost V 2 bases and J 5 bases, with 5 bases left between them. The CDR3 spells CASSLYDNSPLHF. CDR3 nucleotide sequence: TGCGCCAGCAGCTTATATGATAATTCACCCCTCCACTTT.

The rearrangement links TRBV7-9 to TRBJ2-5, with TRBD1 matching 7 bases. The CDR3 totals 16 residues. Germline V gene data show CDR1 as SEHNR and CDR2 as FQNEAQ (reference sequence). V lost 5 bases, J lost 7 bases, and 16 bases stayed unmatched. CDR3 sequence (DNA): TGTGCCAGCAGCATACCGCTCGCGACAGGGATCGGGACCCAGTACTTC. Protein product: CASSIPLATGIGTQYF.

This clone was observed a few times. This chain links TRBV6-1 with TRBJ2-2; 9 bases align to TRBD1. The CDR3 is 15 residues long. V was clipped by 6 bases and J by 4 bases; unmatched bases: 6. Germline V gene data show CDR1 as MNHNS and CDR2 as SASEGT. The CDR3 region is CASRTGGAGTGELFF. Here the CDR3 DNA reads TGTGCCAGCAGAACAGGGGGCGCAGGCACCGGGGAGCTGTTTTTT.

This chain links TRBV4-1 with TRBJ2-7; D might be TRBD1 (6 bases). The germline V gene has CDR1 MGHRA and CDR2 YSYEKL. The CDR3 has 13 amino acids. V shed 4 bases and J shed 3 bases, with 10 bases lying between them. The CDR3 sequence: CASSPHRVYEQYF. CDR3 in DNA: TGCGCCAGCAGCCCTCACAGGGTCTACGAGCAGTACTTC.

The chain combines TRBV9 with TRBJ2-7, with 10 bases lining up with TRBD1. V gave up 4 bases and J gave up 4 bases; unmatched junction bases: 2. The CDR3 length is 13 residues. Germline V gene lookup returns CDR1 SGDLS and CDR2 YYNGEE. The CDR3 region is CASSPGQGYEQYF. The CDR3 nucleotides are TGTGCCAGCAGCCCGGGACAGGGGTACGAGCAGTACTTC.

This clone showed up many times. The chain's CDR3 is CASSLAGVRNQPQHF. The CDR3 DNA follows: TGCGCCAGCAGCTTGGCAGGGGTACGCAATCAGCCCCAGCATTTT. The J gene is TRBJ1-5, the V gene TRBV5-1; D perhaps matches TRBD1 (6 bases). The CDR3 sequence is 15 residues long. The germline gives CDR1 SGHRS, CDR2 YFSETQ. The V end was cut by 0 bases, the J end by 2 bases, with 9 bases between.

The rearrangement joins TRBV6-1 to TRBJ1-2; D call uncertain. V dropped 5 bases and J dropped 9 bases, with 16 bases sitting between them. From germline, CDR1 is MNHNS and CDR2 SASEGT. This CDR3 spans 13 amino acids. The CDR3 protein is CASSRIQDTSYTF. Written as DNA, the CDR3 is TGTGCCAGCAGTCGAATCCAGGATACAAGCTACACCTTC.

This chain links TRBV15 with TRBJ2-7; 9 bases are shared with TRBD2. The CDR3 loop spans 16 amino acids. V dropped 3 bases and J dropped 3; count of bases not matched to a gene: 9. Germline V gene sequence: CDR1 LNHNV, CDR2 YYDKDF (reference sequence). CDR3 sequence (DNA): TGTGCCACCAGCAGGTCGCGGGGGGGCTTCAGCTACGAGCAGTACTTC. Protein product: CATSRSRGGFSYEQYF.

The rearrangement links TRBV5-1 to TRBJ2-3, with 11 bases identical to TRBD2. Germline CDR1 is SGHRS and CDR2 is YFSETQ. Trimming cost V 4 bases and J 0 bases; bases outside gene matches: 10. There are 18 residues in the CDR3. This chain's CDR3 is CASSAGLAGHSSTDTQYF. The CDR3 DNA follows: TGCGCCAGCAGCGCCGGACTAGCGGGCCACTCTAGCACAGATACGCAGTATTTT.